These T cell receptor beta chains were read from a single sample in a study of neurological immune-mediated disorders. One entry per CDR3 protein results from TCRdb running MiXCR on the 5' RACE reads. Among about 54,000 distinct CDR3 sequences listed, under 4.5% were seen once. Material: CD4+ T cells from blood. Receptors were obtained from a middle-aged woman with multiple sclerosis. The CDR3 runs from the conserved cysteine through the conserved F or W. D genes are given only for firm matches. Some rows mark clone size as missing; the rest say once, few, many or name a class of expanded clone.

D gene | J gene | V gene | clone size | CDR3 protein | CDR3 DNA
TRBD2 | TRBJ2-1 | TRBV5-1 | many | CASSLSTSGVGNEQFF | TGCGCCAGCAGCTTGTCGACTAGCGGGGTGGGTAATGAGCAGTTCTTC
TRBD2 | TRBJ2-2 | TRBV3-1 | many | CASSQLAGGITGELFF | TGTGCCAGCAGCCAGCTAGCGGGGGGCATCACCGGGGAGCTGTTTTTT
TRBD1 | TRBJ1-6 | TRBV9 | many | CASSGTGTNSPLHF | TGTGCCAGCAGCGGGACAGGGACCAATTCACCCCTCCACTTT
TRBD1 | TRBJ1-1 | TRBV5-1 | many | CASRAPGQTTEAFF | TGCGCCAGCAGAGCCCCGGGACAGACCACTGAAGCTTTCTTT
TRBD1 | TRBJ1-1 | TRBV27 | few | CASSFLTGGTEAFF | TGTGCCAGCAGTTTCCTAACAGGGGGCACTGAAGCTTTCTTT
. | TRBJ2-7 | TRBV5-1 | many | CASGAGSSYEQYF | TGCGCCAGCGGAGCGGGTTCGTCCTACGAGCAGTACTTC
. | TRBJ2-3 | TRBV5-1 | many | CASSLAEQPVDTQYF | TGCGCCAGCAGCTTGGCCGAGCAGCCCGTGGATACGCAGTATTTT
. | TRBJ2-1 | TRBV15 | many | CATSMTRANEQFF | TGTGCCACCAGCATGACTAGAGCCAATGAGCAGTTCTTC
. | TRBJ2-3 | TRBV5-1 | many | CASSLWQGGTDTQYF | TGCGCCAGCAGCTTGTGGCAGGGAGGTACAGATACGCAGTATTTT
. | TRBJ1-2 | TRBV12-3/TRBV12-4 | many | CASSLSRTARGYTF | TGTGCCAGCAGTTTGTCCCGTACAGCCCGCGGCTACACCTTC
. | TRBJ1-5 | TRBV12-3/TRBV12-4 | many | CASSNGHRNQPQHF | TGTGCCAGCAGTAATGGACACCGCAATCAGCCCCAGCATTTT
. | TRBJ1-5 | TRBV10-3 | many | CAIWTELNQPQHF | TGTGCCATTTGGACAGAGCTCAATCAGCCCCAGCATTTT
. | TRBJ1-5 | TRBV14 | many | CASSQGFNQPQHF | TGTGCCAGCAGCCAAGGGTTCAATCAGCCCCAGCATTTT
TRBD1 | TRBJ1-1 | TRBV6-2/TRBV6-3 | many | CASSDRVNTEAFF | TGTGCCAGCAGTGACAGGGTGAACACTGAAGCTTTCTTT
TRBD2 | TRBJ2-2 | TRBV27 | . | CASSYLSGGLFF | TGTGCCAGCAGCTACTTGTCGGGGGGGTTGTTTTTT
TRBD1 | TRBJ2-3 | TRBV5-6 | many | CASSYDRGESDTQYF | TGTGCCAGCAGTTACGACAGGGGCGAGTCAGATACGCAGTATTTT
TRBD1 | TRBJ1-5 | TRBV5-1 | many | CASSPVGGTGGNQPQHF | TGCGCCAGCAGCCCAGTAGGGGGAACAGGGGGCAATCAGCCCCAGCATTTT
. | TRBJ1-2 | TRBV20-1 | . | CSARVGLAGANYGYTF | TGCAGTGCTAGGGTCGGCCTGGCCGGAGCTAACTATGGCTACACCTTC
. | TRBJ1-5 | TRBV10-2 | many | CASSSGYNQPQHF | TGCGCCAGCAGTTCCGGATACAACCAGCCCCAGCATTTT
. | TRBJ2-5 | TRBV5-1 | many | CASSLGSTVQETQYF | TGCGCCAGCAGTTTGGGTTCGACGGTTCAAGAGACCCAGTACTTC
. | TRBJ2-6 | TRBV5-1 | many | CASSTYSGANVLTF | TGCGCCAGTTCAACTTACTCTGGGGCCAACGTCCTGACTTTC
TRBD1 | TRBJ1-5 | TRBV7-2 | many | CASSQEQGVRQPQHF | TGTGCCAGCAGCCAAGAACAGGGGGTAAGACAGCCCCAGCATTTT
. | TRBJ2-1 | TRBV18 | . | CASSPPSGVEQFF | TGTGCCAGCTCACCACCGTCGGGGGTTGAGCAGTTCTTC
. | TRBJ1-3 | TRBV7-6 | many | CASSLARWSTAGNTIYF | TGTGCCAGCAGCTTAGCGCGCTGGTCGACAGCTGGAAACACCATATATTTT
. | TRBJ1-1 | TRBV12-5 | many | CASGLPLDGLGTEAFF | TGTGCTAGTGGTTTGCCTCTCGACGGACTCGGCACTGAAGCTTTCTTT
. | TRBJ1-1 | TRBV7-9 | many | CASSLALPGSEAFF | TGTGCCAGCAGCTTAGCCTTACCAGGCTCTGAAGCTTTCTTT
. | TRBJ1-3 | TRBV7-9 | many | CASSLVTVGNTIYF | TGTGCCAGCAGCTTAGTAACAGTCGGAAACACCATATATTTT
. | TRBJ1-6 | TRBV30 | many | CAWSLPGPSFNSPLHF | TGTGCCTGGAGTCTCCCTGGGCCGTCTTTCAATTCACCCCTCCACTTT
. | TRBJ2-5 | TRBV10-3 | many | CAISAKGETQYF | TGTGCCATCTCTGCCAAGGGAGAGACCCAGTACTTC
. | TRBJ2-3 | TRBV5-1 | many | CASTPGQTTDTQYF | TGCGCCAGCACCCCGGGGCAGACCACAGATACGCAGTATTTT
. | TRBJ1-4 | TRBV7-9 | many | CASSRLVVTNEKLFF | TGTGCCAGCAGCCGATTGGTTGTAACTAATGAAAAACTGTTTTTT
TRBD1 | TRBJ1-2 | TRBV12-3/TRBV12-4 | many | CASKPGGYGYTF | TGTGCCAGCAAACCAGGGGGGTATGGCTACACCTTC
. | TRBJ1-1 | TRBV7-9 | many | CASSINTEAFF | TGTGCCAGCAGCATAAACACTGAAGCTTTCTTT
. | TRBJ1-1 | TRBV4-1 | many | CASSHRPPGPEAFF | TGCGCCAGCAGCCATAGACCCCCTGGCCCTGAAGCTTTCTTT
TRBD2 | TRBJ2-7 | TRBV18 | many | CASSAAGGPHEQYF | TGTGCCAGCTCCGCGGCGGGGGGGCCCCACGAGCAGTACTTC
. | TRBJ2-3 | TRBV5-1 | many | CASSLERDTDTQYF | TGCGCCAGCAGCTTGGAGAGGGACACAGATACGCAGTATTTT
. | TRBJ2-1 | TRBV3-1 | many | CASSQHSEQFF | TGTGCCAGCAGCCAACACAGTGAGCAGTTCTTC
. | TRBJ2-3 | TRBV6-2/TRBV6-3 | many | CASSFRTAGLSTDTQYF | TGTGCCAGCAGTTTCCGGACGGCCGGACTCAGCACAGATACGCAGTATTTT
TRBD2 | TRBJ2-1 | TRBV29-1 | many | CSVLAAGGFNEQFF | TGCAGCGTATTAGCGGCGGGGGGTTTCAATGAGCAGTTCTTC
. | TRBJ1-2 | TRBV20-1 | many | CSARADRNYGYTF | TGCAGTGCTAGAGCGGACAGAAACTATGGCTACACCTTC
TRBD1 | TRBJ1-2 | TRBV5-1 | many | CASSGQGANYGYTF | TGCGCCAGCAGCGGACAGGGGGCCAACTATGGCTACACCTTC
TRBD2 | TRBJ2-3 | TRBV11-2 | many | CASSLVVPSGATDTQYF | TGTGCCAGCAGCTTAGTAGTGCCTAGCGGGGCCACAGATACGCAGTATTTT
TRBD1 | TRBJ2-6 | TRBV7-9 | many | CASSLGQGLSGANVLTF | TGTGCCAGCAGCTTGGGACAGGGGCTCTCTGGGGCCAACGTCCTGACTTTC
TRBD1 | TRBJ1-6 | TRBV2 | many | CASSERQGDYSPLHF | TGTGCCAGCAGTGAACGGCAGGGGGACTATTCACCCCTCCACTTT
. | TRBJ2-1 | TRBV29-1 | many | CSVGGVAEQFF | TGCAGCGTTGGGGGGGTCGCTGAGCAGTTCTTC
. | TRBJ1-4 | TRBV10-3 | many | CAISTGTANEKLFF | TGTGCCATCAGCACAGGGACGGCTAATGAAAAACTGTTTTTT
. | TRBJ1-2 | TRBV20-1 | many | CSARRGGRHYGYTF | TGCAGTGCTAGAAGGGGGGGGCGACACTATGGCTACACCTTC
. | TRBJ1-4 | TRBV6-1 | . | CASSESDGIEKLFF | TGTGCCAGCAGTGAGTCGGACGGGATCGAAAAACTGTTTTTT
. | TRBJ1-6 | TRBV7-9 | many | CASSFGTRNSPLHF | TGTGCCAGCAGCTTCGGGACTAGAAATTCACCCCTCCACTTT
. | TRBJ1-2 | TRBV10-3 | many | CAISEPTTMGSRRDGYTF | TGTGCCATCAGTGAGCCAACGACGATGGGGTCAAGGCGGGATGGCTACACCTTC
TRBD2 | TRBJ2-2 | TRBV5-1 | many | CASSLPSGGIAHGELFF | TGCGCCAGCAGCTTGCCTAGCGGGGGTATTGCACACGGGGAGCTGTTTTTT